A selection of T cell receptor beta chains follows, all from one sample in a study of blood T cells in healthy people across ages. One entry per CDR3 protein results from TCRdb running MiXCR on the 5' RACE reads. The data hold 1.2 million to 1.5 million distinct CDR3 sequences, with 55% to 75% observed a single time. Sequencing was carried out using blood. Every receptor here comes from a young man in good health. The CDR3 runs from the conserved cysteine through the conserved F or W. Fields, in order: V gene, clone size, D gene, CDR3 length, J gene, CDR3 DNA, CDR3 protein. D genes are given only for firm matches. Rows give clone size only sometimes, using once, few, many, or a class for an expanded clone.

TRBV11-2	few	TRBD2	16	TRBJ2-3	TGTGCCAGCAGCTCCCTAGCGGGAGGGCCCACAGATACGCAGTATTTT	CASSSLAGGPTDTQYF
TRBV27	.	TRBD1	14	TRBJ2-7	TGTGCCAGCAGTTTGAGACAGGGGCCGGGGGAGCAGTACTTC	CASSLRQGPGEQYF
TRBV5-6	.	.	15	TRBJ2-3	TGTGCCAGCAGCTTGGGGGACTTTAGCACAGATACGCAGTATTTT	CASSLGDFSTDTQYF
TRBV6-6	once	TRBD1	13	TRBJ1-1	TGTGCCAGCAGTAACAGGGGTCCCACTGAAGCTTTCTTT	CASSNRGPTEAFF
TRBV15	few	.	17	TRBJ2-1	TGTGCCACCAGCTCCCGGGCTGAGGTGTCGTCCTACAATGAGCAGTTCTTC	CATSSRAEVSSYNEQFF
TRBV6-2/TRBV6-3	few	.	12	TRBJ2-3	TGTGCCACGGCGCGCGCGTCAGATACGCAGTATTTT	CATARASDTQYF
TRBV11-2	once	.	14	TRBJ2-7	TGTGCCAGCAGCTTTGTCGGGAGAATCTACGAGCAGTACTTC	CASSFVGRIYEQYF
TRBV20-1	few	.	10	TRBJ1-2	TGCAGTGCCCCACTGCGGGGCTACACCTTC	CSAPLRGYTF
TRBV6-5	.	.	15	TRBJ1-1	TGTGCCAGCAGCCCACCGTCTCCCAGGGGCACTGAAGCTTTCTTT	CASSPPSPRGTEAFF
TRBV3-1	.	.	14	TRBJ1-1	TGTGCCAGCAGCCAACACAGCATGAACACTGAAGCTTTCTTT	CASSQHSMNTEAFF
TRBV29-1	.	TRBD1	11	TRBJ1-2	TGCAGCGGTACACAGGGGGATGGCTACACCTTC	CSGTQGDGYTF
TRBV27	few	.	11	TRBJ2-7	TGTGCCAGCAGTTTATGGTCCGAGCAGTACTTC	CASSLWSEQYF
TRBV12-3/TRBV12-4	few	.	14	TRBJ1-5	TGTGCCAGCAGTTTAGACAGGGTGGATCAGCCCCAGCATTTT	CASSLDRVDQPQHF
TRBV5-1	.	TRBD2	18	TRBJ2-1	TGCGCCAGCAGCCAGGGACTAGCGGGGGGGCCATGGCGCGATGAGCAGTTCTTC	CASSQGLAGGPWRDEQFF
TRBV6-1	.	.	17	TRBJ2-7	TGTGCCAGCAGTGTGGTAACCCGGTCTACAACCCCCTACGAGCAGTACTTC	CASSVVTRSTTPYEQYF
TRBV27	.	.	14	TRBJ2-7	TGTGCCAGCAGTGAGGGATCGGAAGTCTACGAGCAGTACTTC	CASSEGSEVYEQYF
TRBV3-1	.	.	14	TRBJ1-3	TGTGCCAGCGGCCAAGTTGGGGACCGAAACACCATATATTTT	CASGQVGDRNTIYF
TRBV10-3	few	.	13	TRBJ1-4	TGTGCCATCAGTGAGTCTTTCAATGAAAAACTGTTTTTT	CAISESFNEKLFF
TRBV7-2	.	.	13	TRBJ1-4	TGTGCCAGCAGCTTATCACAGGGTGAAAAACTGTTTTTT	CASSLSQGEKLFF
TRBV29-1	few	.	12	TRBJ2-7	TGCAGCGTTGTCTTCGGCGACTACGAGCAGTACTTC	CSVVFGDYEQYF
TRBV5-1	.	TRBD1	14	TRBJ1-1	TGCGCCAGCAGCTGGCTCGGGACAGCCGAGGAAGCTTTCTTT	CASSWLGTAEEAFF
TRBV6-4	.	TRBD1	15	TRBJ2-7	TGTGCCAGCAGACCCAGGGGGCCGCCAACCTACGAGCAGTACTTC	CASRPRGPPTYEQYF
TRBV20-1	few	.	13	TRBJ1-1	TGCAGTGCTAGAGTGGGTCCAGGGGCTGAAGCTTTCTTT	CSARVGPGAEAFF
TRBV25-1	.	.	14	TRBJ1-2	TGTGCCAGCAGTGAATTTGCGGGGGCGGATGGCTACACCTTC	CASSEFAGADGYTF
TRBV6-4	.	TRBD2	15	TRBJ2-5	TGTGCCGGCAGTCTAGCGGGAGAAGGGAACGATGAGCAGTACTTC	CAGSLAGEGNDEQYF
TRBV24-1	.	.	15	TRBJ2-3	TGTGCCACCAGTGATTCGAAAGGGAGCACAGATACGCAGTATTTT	CATSDSKGSTDTQYF
TRBV7-9	.	TRBD2	17	TRBJ2-3	TGTGCCAGCAGCTTATTTGTACTAGCGGGAGTGGTAGATACGCAGTATTTT	CASSLFVLAGVVDTQYF
TRBV6-2/TRBV6-3	.	.	10	TRBJ2-4	TGTGCCATCCCGGGACCCCAAGAGTACTTC	CAIPGPQEYF
TRBV29-1	few	.	15	TRBJ2-2	TGCAGCGTTGAAGGAGGACAGTCGAACACCGGGGAGCTGTTTTTT	CSVEGGQSNTGELFF
TRBV29-1	.	.	13	TRBJ1-1	TGCAGCGTTGGAGAGGGTACGGGTACTGAAGCTTTCTTT	CSVGEGTGTEAFF
TRBV29-1	.	.	16	TRBJ1-2	TGCAGCGCTGAACTACCAACAGGGATGGGGAACTATGGCTACACCTTC	CSAELPTGMGNYGYTF
TRBV29-1	.	TRBD1	15	TRBJ2-7	TGCAGCGTTGATAGTGGGACAGGTGATTCCTACGAGCAGTACTTC	CSVDSGTGDSYEQYF
TRBV11-2	few	.	14	TRBJ2-5	TGTGCCAGCAGCTCCGCTAGCTACCAAGAGACCCAGTACTTC	CASSSASYQETQYF
TRBV27	.	.	14	TRBJ2-7	TGTGCCAGCAGTTTCTTAGGATCCCGCCACGAGCAGTACTTC	CASSFLGSRHEQYF
TRBV7-8	.	.	15	TRBJ2-1	TGTGCCAGCAGCTCCACACGGACGAAGGTGAATGAGCAGTTCTTC	CASSSTRTKVNEQFF
TRBV7-9	.	.	14	TRBJ2-7	TGTGCCAACAGCCCCCGAAGGAATAATTACGAGCAGTACTTC	CANSPRRNNYEQYF
TRBV7-8	.	.	16	TRBJ2-1	TGTGCCAGCAGCGCTATAGCGGATAGCTCCTACAATGAGCAGTTCTTC	CASSAIADSSYNEQFF
TRBV10-3	once	.	13	TRBJ1-6	TGTGCCATCAATGGGGGACACAATTCACCCCTCCGCTTT	CAINGGHNSPLRF
TRBV24-1	few	TRBD2	14	TRBJ2-7	TGTGCCACCAGTGCAGATGGGGAGGGCTACGAGCAGTACTTC	CATSADGEGYEQYF
TRBV7-2	.	.	13	TRBJ2-1	TGTGCCTCTACCCTAGATTCTTACAATGAGCAGTTCTTC	CASTLDSYNEQFF
TRBV18	.	TRBD1	14	TRBJ1-2	TGTGCCAGCTCACCAGGACAGGGAATCGGTGGCTACACCTTC	CASSPGQGIGGYTF
TRBV27	once	TRBD1	16	TRBJ2-1	TGTGCCAGCAGTCCCCTCGAGACAGGGGGAGTAGATGAGCAGTTCTTC	CASSPLETGGVDEQFF
TRBV28	.	.	14	TRBJ1-2	TGTGCCAGCAGTTCAGGTCAACAATACTATGGCTACACCTTC	CASSSGQQYYGYTF
TRBV7-9	.	TRBD1	15	TRBJ2-1	TGTGCCAGCAGCTTAGGACAGGGGTTAAAGAATGAGCAGTTCTTC	CASSLGQGLKNEQFF
TRBV10-3	.	.	18	TRBJ1-6	TGTGCCATCAGTGAGAACGTAGAGGGATCCACCTATAATTCACCCCTCCACTTT	CAISENVEGSTYNSPLHF
TRBV20-1	.	.	13	TRBJ2-3	TGCAGTGCTGGAGACAGAATCACAGATACGCAGTATTTT	CSAGDRITDTQYF
TRBV3-1	.	.	16	TRBJ2-5	TGTGCCAGCGGCCAACGAGGCCACCCATGGAGAGAGACCCAGTACTTC	CASGQRGHPWRETQYF
TRBV30	.	TRBD2	14	TRBJ2-2	TGTGCCTGGAGGGGAGGGCGAAACACCGGGGAGCTGTTTTTT	CAWRGGRNTGELFF